The next 17 T cell receptor beta chains were all read from a single sample in a study of CD8+ T cells in alopecia areata. Sequencing templates came from extracted RNA that was reverse transcribed into cDNA. Produced via immunoSEQ multiplex PCR; TCRdb's table is partial and in-frame only. The sample lists hundreds of thousands of clones, nearly 60% occurring once. Treatment indicated: oral pan-JAK inhibitor, 5-10 mg twice daily. This material consisted of CD4+ T cells sorted from blood, taken at week 24, from a patient treated with tofacitinib. Receptors were obtained from a human donor with alopecia areata.

DNA for the CDR3: TGCAGTGCTAGACGGGACAGTGAAGCTTTCTTT. This translates into CSARRDSEAFF. The rearrangement links TRBV20-1 to TRBJ1-1; 7 bases line up with TRBD1. This CDR3 contains 11 residues. Per the germline V gene, CDR1 is DFQATT and CDR2 is SNEGSKA (reference sequence). With V trimmed by 2 bases and J by 7 bases, 1 base remained unmatched.

This sequence joins TRBV5-1 and TRBJ2-5; D unresolved. The length of the CDR3 is 14 residues. CDR1 and CDR2 from the germline V gene are SGHRS and YFSETQ. V gave up 4 bases and J gave up 0 bases, with 10 bases separating them. As DNA, the CDR3 is TGCGCCAGCAGCCGGGCAGGACACCAAGAGACCCAGTACTTC. Translation: CASSRAGHQETQYF.

The rearrangement links TRBV19 to TRBJ2-5, with TRBD2 identical over 8 bases. After removal of 5 bases from V and 2 bases from J, the junction contained 10 bases not matched to a gene. This CDR3 is built from 16 residues. Germline values: CDR1 LNHDA, CDR2 SQIVND (reference sequence). In DNA, the CDR3 is TGTGCCAGTAGTGTCTTAGCGGGGCTGAGACAAGAGACCCAGTACTTC. It specifies CASSVLAGLRQETQYF.

This clone has a single count. V usage is TRBV4-1 and J usage is TRBJ2-5, with 9 bases matching TRBD2. The CDR3 is 17 amino acids. Per the germline V gene, CDR1 is MGHRA and CDR2 is YSYEKL. With 2 bases clipped from V and 5 bases from J, the junction kept 12 bases outside the gene matches. CDR3 sequence reads: CASSQRSSGTTGETQYF. The CDR3 DNA sequence: TGCGCCAGCAGCCAAAGGTCTAGCGGGACCACGGGGGAGACCCAGTACTTC.

This clone appeared once. J is TRBJ1-2 and V is TRBV30; D is possibly TRBD1 (5 bases). CDR3 length equals 15 residues. The germline V gene encodes CDR1 GTSNPN and CDR2 SVGIG (reference sequence). The V end was cut by 0 bases, the J end by 8 bases, with 19 bases between. As DNA, the CDR3 is TGTGCCTGGAGTGTCGGGGACCCTCAAGGTCGAGGCTACACCTTC. Its translation is CAWSVGDPQGRGYTF. Filled out from reference TRBV30 and TRBJ1-2, the complete variable domain reads SQTIHQWPATLVQPVGSPLSLECTVEGTSNPNLYWYRQAAGRGLQLLFYSVGIGQISSEVPQNLSASRPQDRQFILSSKKLLLSDSGFYLCAWSVGDPQGRGYTFGSGTRLTVV.

This clone was seen just once. The gene calls are TRBV6-5 and TRBJ2-5; 8 bases are a match to TRBD1. Trimming at V came to 5 bases and at J to 5 bases, leaving 4 bases not matched to a gene. The CDR3 runs to 13 residues. Germline CDR1 MNHEY, CDR2 SVGAGI. The CDR3, as DNA: TGTGCCAGCAGTCCAGGGGGCTGGGAGACCCAGTACTTC. The encoded protein is CASSPGGWETQYF.

This clone was found a few times. This chain uses TRBV7-2 with TRBJ2-5, with D perhaps matching TRBD1 (5 bases). The CDR3 runs to 15 residues. Germline V CDR1 and CDR2: SGHTA, FQGNSA. V lost 4 bases and J lost 0, with 12 bases in between. CDR3 sequence reads: CASSSLGAYQETQYF. DNA for the CDR3: TGTGCCAGCAGCTCCTTAGGGGCGTACCAAGAGACCCAGTACTTC. The variable domain in full, completed from reference TRBV7-2 and TRBJ2-5, reads GAGVSQSPSNKVTEKGKDVELRCDPISGHTALYWYRQSLGQGLEFLIYFQGNSAPDKSGLPSDRFSAERTGGSVSTLTIQRTQQEDSAVYLCASSSLGAYQETQYFGPGTRLLVL.

This chain links TRBV7-8 with TRBJ2-7; D gene uncertain. This CDR3 is 13 amino acids long. V gave up 6 bases and J gave up 4 bases, with 13 bases separating them. The germline V gene encodes CDR1 SGHVS and CDR2 FQNEAQ. DNA for the CDR3: TGTGCCAGCAGGCAAAATGAGGTGTACGAGCAGTACTTC. It yields the protein CASRQNEVYEQYF.

This clone was seen once. J is TRBJ2-7 and V is TRBV7-3; TRBD1 or TRBD2 may be the D gene (5 bases each). Germline V gene sequence: CDR1 SGHTA, CDR2 FQGTGA. Trimming took off 5 bases at V and 5 bases at J, with 13 bases between the two ends. The CDR3 length is 13 residues. This CDR3 is CASSPAGTHEQYF. The DNA for the CDR3 is TGTGCCAGCAGCCCCGCCGGGACCCACGAGCAGTACTTC.

This clone came up a few times. V usage is TRBV7-9 and J usage is TRBJ1-6; D may be TRBD1 (5 bases). V was clipped by 5 bases and J by 6 bases, with 11 bases between them. The CDR3 runs to 14 residues. Germline assignment: CDR1 SEHNR and CDR2 FQNEAQ (reference sequence). In nucleotides, the CDR3 is TGTGCCAGCAGCCAAAGGGGCTTTAATTCACCCCTCCACTTT. Translated, it gives CASSQRGFNSPLHF.

V is TRBV30 and J is TRBJ1-1; D gene unclear. CDR1 and CDR2 (germline): GTSNPN, SVGIG (reference sequence). The CDR3 spans 12 residues. V dropped 3 bases and J dropped 4 bases, with 9 bases sitting between them. CDR3 in amino acids: CAWRGSVTEAFF. DNA for the CDR3: TGTGCCTGGAGGGGTTCGGTCACTGAAGCTTTCTTT.

V is TRBV28 and J is TRBJ1-6; D call uncertain. Trimming took 6 bases from V and 1 from J, leaving 10 bases between them. Germline V gene sequence: CDR1 MDHEN, CDR2 SYDVKM. This CDR3 is 15 amino acids long. The CDR3 DNA reads as TGTGCCAGCAGGGAGCGGGCTTCCTATAATTCACCCCTCCACTTT. Translation: CASRERASYNSPLHF.

V gene TRBV6-6 combines with J gene TRBJ2-5; D gene unclear. CDR3 length equals 11 residues. The germline V gene encodes CDR1 MNHNY and CDR2 SVGAGI (reference sequence). The V end was cut by 6 bases, the J end by 4 bases, with 6 bases between. CDR3 sequence reads: CASRRGETQYF. CDR3 DNA: TGTGCCAGCAGACGAGGAGAGACCCAGTACTTC.

This clone was observed a handful of times. CDR3 sequence (DNA): TGCAGCGCCGAGGGAAAGAAGAACACCGGGGAGCTGTTTTTT. This codes for CSAEGKKNTGELFF. This sequence joins TRBV29-1 and TRBJ2-2; D is perhaps TRBD2 (5 bases). The CDR3 length is 14 residues. Germline CDR1 SQVTM, CDR2 ANQGSEA. V dropped 7 bases and J dropped 1 base, with 13 bases sitting between them.

The chain links TRBV11-2 to TRBJ2-5, with no clear D. From germline, CDR1 is SGHAT and CDR2 FQNNGV. The V and J ends lost 3 bases and 5 bases respectively, with 13 bases between them. The CDR3 is made up of 14 amino acids. Written as DNA, the CDR3 is TGTGCCAGCAGCTTGGGTCGGTCCTATGAGACCCAGTACTTC. This encodes CASSLGRSYETQYF.

The V gene is TRBV2, the J gene TRBJ1-2; no firm D call. The V gene's germline CDR1 is SNHLY and CDR2 FYNNEI. The CDR3 sequence is 12 residues long. The V end lost 2 bases, the J end lost 14 bases, and 15 bases lay between the germline ends. CDR3: CASSEILSGQTF. Written as DNA, the CDR3 is TGTGCCAGCAGTGAAATCTTATCGGGCCAGACCTTC.

The rearrangement links TRBV7-2 to TRBJ2-7, with D tentatively TRBD2 (6 bases). CDR3 length: 14 residues. Germline V gene lookup returns CDR1 SGHTA and CDR2 FQGNSA. Trimming left V 3 bases short and J 3 bases short, with 12 bases between. CDR3 in DNA: TGTGCCAGCAGCTTTCAGGGACTCAACTACGAGCAGTACTTC. Residues: CASSFQGLNYEQYF.